This entry lists 16 T cell receptor beta chains sequenced from one sample in a study of breast tumors, draining lymph nodes, adjacent tissues. The lymph nodes were axillary draining lymph nodes from breast cancer patients. MiXCR, applied by TCRdb to the multiplex PCR reads, yields one record per CDR3 protein. Here the sample spans about 270,000 distinct CDR3 sequences, 30% being singletons. Sequenced material: axillary lymph node tissue. The receptors shown here come from a female donor with breast cancer. Some clones in this sample may be carry-over from other donors' samples.

At least ten counts were recorded for this clonotype. The chain has TRBV7-2 and TRBJ1-2; D remains unclear. Germline values: CDR1 SGHTA, CDR2 FQGNSA. The CDR3 runs to 13 residues. V was shortened by 5 bases and J by 6 bases, with 13 bases between the two germline ends. The CDR3, as DNA: TGTGCCAGCAGCGAGCGACCGGGGAATGGCTACACCTTC. It translates to CASSERPGNGYTF.

CDR3 nucleotides: TGTGCCTCGAGCGGCGAGGCCGGACAAGAGACCCAGTACTTC. This sequence encodes CASSGEAGQETQYF. The J gene is TRBJ2-5, the V gene TRBV5-8, with D possibly matching TRBD2 (5 bases). CDR1 and CDR2 from the germline V gene are SGHTS and YDEGEE. This CDR3 region has 14 residues. With 10 bases removed from V and 2 bases from J, the gap between germline ends came to 18 bases.

Turning to this clonotype: A much larger clone lies one base from this, so it may be a read error. The chain is built from TRBV24-1 and TRBJ1-2; D gene ambiguous. CDR1 is KGHDR and CDR2 is SFDVKD in the germline V gene. The CDR3 length is 13 residues. This chain's CDR3 is CASSSSSAYGYTF. The CDR3 DNA reads as TGTGCCAGCAGTTCATCGTCAGCCTATGGCTACACCTTC.

The V call is TRBV6-2 or TRBV6-3, the J call TRBJ1-2; D possibly corresponds to TRBD1 (5 bases). The CDR3 loop spans 13 amino acids. Looked up from germline, CDR1 is MNHEY and CDR2 is SVGEGT. V lost 7 bases and J 8 bases, leaving 17 bases between the germline ends. In DNA form, the CDR3 reads TGTGCCAGCAACCACCCAGGGCCCGAGGGCTACACCTTC. Translation gives CASNHPGPEGYTF.

The rearrangement links TRBV5-4 to TRBJ2-7; 9 positions agree with TRBD2. J lost 4 bases, V lost 5 bases, and 13 bases had no gene match. CDR1 is SGHNT, CDR2 YYREEE, per germline (reference sequence). This CDR3 region has 16 residues. The CDR3 DNA follows: TGTGCCAGCAGTTCCCCAAGGGCGGGAGGGCCATACGAGCAGTACTTC. This gives the protein CASSSPRAGGPYEQYF.

This clonotype appeared many times. The chain is built from TRBV7-2 and TRBJ1-5; 9 bases align to TRBD1. The trim removed 5 bases at V and 6 bases at J, leaving 5 bases unmatched. The CDR3 length is 14 residues. Germline-derived CDR1 and CDR2 are SGHTA and FQGNSA. CDR3 nucleotide sequence: TGTGCCAGCAGCGACACAGGGGGCTCTCAGCCCCAGCATTTT. Translation: CASSDTGGSQPQHF. Filled out from reference TRBV7-2 and TRBJ1-5, the complete variable domain reads GAGVSQSPSNKVTEKGKDVELRCDPISGHTALYWYRQSLGQGLEFLIYFQGNSAPDKSGLPSDRFSAERTGGSVSTLTIQRTQQEDSAVYLCASSDTGGSQPQHFGDGTRLSIL.

This clonotype was detected ten times or more. V is TRBV3-1 and J is TRBJ1-2; the match to TRBD1 covers 8 bases. This CDR3 has 14 amino acids. Germline values: CDR1 LGHDT, CDR2 YNNKEL (reference sequence). V shed 6 bases and J 8 bases; nucleotides not matched to a gene: 11. Here the CDR3 DNA reads TGTGCCAGCAGGGGAATGGACAGGGAAAGAGGCTACACCTTC. Amino acid sequence: CASRGMDRERGYTF.

This clonotype was observed many times. The V call is TRBV15, the J call TRBJ2-7; TRBD2 matches 10 bases. The trim removed 6 bases at V and 2 bases at J, leaving 7 bases unmatched. This CDR3 is 15 amino acids long. Germline V gene lookup returns CDR1 LNHNV and CDR2 YYDKDF (reference sequence). The CDR3 spells CATSPKREGPYEQYF. The CDR3 DNA reads TGTGCCACCAGTCCAAAGCGGGAGGGCCCCTACGAGCAGTACTTC.

This clonotype has a handful of counts. A much larger clone lies a single base off, so this may be a read error. CDR3 nucleotide sequence: TGTGCCAGCAGCTCGGACAGGGCGAACGAAGAGACCCAGTACTTC. It encodes CASSSDRANEETQYF. This chain links TRBV5-6 with TRBJ2-5; 8 nucleotides align to TRBD1. This CDR3 region has 15 residues. Per germline, CDR1 SGHDT and CDR2 YYEEEE. V trimming: 3 bases; J trimming: 3 bases; junction bases outside the gene matches: 7.

V gene TRBV10-3 combines with J gene TRBJ2-7; D remains ambiguous. The CDR3 length is 15 residues. V was cut by 0 bases and J by 1 base, with 10 bases left in between. The germline V gene has CDR1 ENHRY and CDR2 SYGVKD. The CDR3, as DNA: TGTGCCATCAGTGAGTCGGGCCGCGATTCCTACGAGCAGTACTTC. This gives the protein CAISESGRDSYEQYF.

This clonotype was found many times. The chain links TRBV4-1 to TRBJ2-5; 7 bases agree with TRBD2. Germline V gives CDR1 MGHRA, CDR2 YSYEKL. The CDR3 has 13 amino acids. Trimming removed 6 bases from V and 0 bases from J; junction bases left unmatched: 1. This chain's CDR3 is CASRREDQETQYF. CDR3 DNA: TGCGCCAGCAGACGGGAGGACCAAGAGACCCAGTACTTC.

The V and J genes are TRBV6-1 and TRBJ1-2, with 11 bases lining up with TRBD1. Germline lookup yields CDR1 MNHNS and CDR2 SASEGT. The V and J ends lost 3 bases and 3 bases, in that order; junction bases with no gene match: 9. The CDR3 is 17 residues long. CDR3: CASSEKPGTGGHYGYTF. The CDR3 bases are TGTGCCAGCAGTGAGAAACCCGGGACAGGGGGGCACTATGGCTACACCTTC.

The chain carries TRBV15 and TRBJ2-3, with D possibly being TRBD1 (5 bases). Per germline, CDR1 LNHNV and CDR2 YYDKDF (reference sequence). This CDR3 spans 12 amino acids. The V and J ends lost 1 base and 9 bases respectively, with 8 bases between them. CDR3 residues: CATSRVTGTQYF. In DNA form, the CDR3 reads TGTGCCACCAGCAGAGTCACAGGCACGCAGTATTTT.

The chain recombines TRBV19 with TRBJ2-2; D is undetermined. V lost 3 bases to trimming and J lost 9 bases, with 8 bases between them. The CDR3 loop spans 12 amino acids. CDR1 is LNHDA, CDR2 SQIVND, per germline (reference sequence). CDR3 in amino acids: CASSMETRELFF. For the CDR3, the DNA is TGTGCCAGTAGTATGGAGACCAGGGAGCTGTTTTTT.

This clonotype was seen at least ten times. V gene TRBV5-6 combines with J gene TRBJ1-3; TRBD1 matches 7 bases. Trimming took 0 bases from V and 3 from J; bases not matched to a gene: 3. CDR1 is SGHDT and CDR2 is YYEEEE in the germline V gene. The CDR3 contains 15 residues. CDR3 sequence (DNA): TGTGCCAGCAGCTTGGCGGGACAGAATGGAAACACCATATATTTT. Protein sequence: CASSLAGQNGNTIYF. The full variable domain, in which reference TRBV5-6 and TRBJ1-3 provide the parts outside the CDR3, is DAGVTQSPTHLIKTRGQQVTLRCSPKSGHDTVSWYQQALGQGPQFIFQYYEEEERQRGNFPDRFSGHQFPNYSSELNVNALLLGDSALYLCASSLAGQNGNTIYFGEGSWLTVV.

Details on this clonotype: Relative to the germline gene, one junction end is altered; a read error may explain this. V gene TRBV27 combines with J gene TRBJ2-1; no definite D call. CDR3 length: 14 residues. Germline V gene lookup returns CDR1 MNHEY and CDR2 SMNVEV (reference sequence). The chain's CDR3 is CASSFSGTYNEQSF. The CDR3 DNA reads as TGTGCCAGCAGTTTCTCGGGTACCTACAATGAGCAGTCCTTC.